This T cell receptor (beta chain) stems from a study of T cells in localized non-small cell lung cancer (dated by TCRdb to 2020 to 2022). As for the study more broadly: T cell repertoires of 200 to 250 early-stage NSCLC patients were analyzed, with tumors being compared against uninvolved tumor-adjacent lungs. The cohort consisted of 236 treatment-naive NSCLC patients whose localized lung tumors had been resected. NSCLC patients had a mean age of roughly 66 years, and fewer than 150 were male and 107 female. Study-wide conclusions, independent of this receptor: Because of the exploratory design, TCR variables were selected using unadjusted p-values without false-discovery rate correction. Longer overall survival was associated with higher blood T cell density, whereas shorter survival was associated with higher adjacent-lung clonality. Multi-region tumor sequencing was not performed, so intratumor heterogeneity could not be excluded. A median of roughly 50 of the top 100 tumor clones turned up in the paired uninvolved adjacent lung, and 25 to 30 of those clones also ranked among the top 100 of that same adjacent lung. Uninvolved tumor-adjacent lung showed the highest T cell clonality, higher than tumor, which suggests more focused antigenic responses in the adjacent lung.

This clone was found a few times. Its antigen is not yet known. Qualities for individual bases were not recorded, and no much larger clone is one base off. Uninvolved adjacent lung was obtained at least 2 cm from the tumor margin, and the absence of atypia was confirmed by two independent pathologists. At diagnosis, tumor, uninvolved tumor-adjacent lung and peripheral blood were collected and then preserved as a mix of FFPE and fresh-frozen material. TCR beta CDR3 regions were sequenced from DNA using the immunoSEQ Assay. As for the authors' bioinformatics: To compute T cell density, TCR beta template counts were normalized to usable DNA, which was estimated by amplifying housekeeping genes. Richness was estimated with the preseqR package, extrapolating to 400,000 templates for PBMC samples and 120,000 templates for tissue samples. Clonality was calculated as one minus Pielou's evenness. Tissue-enriched TCRs were identified through differential abundance testing performed on productive amino-acid clonotypes, with a minimum total count of 5 and an alpha of 0.1. The Jaccard Index and the Morisita Overlap Index were used to measure how much the repertoires overlapped between compartments. GLIPH grouped TCR beta CDR3s together with public tetramer-defined viral CDR3s, and a viral motif had to include at least three viral sequences and show V-gene enrichment. TCRdb re-hosts the immuneACCESS table, in-frame sequences only. Its copies lack some clones; in the studies checked, an unresolved V gene accounts for under half of them, and the cause for the rest is not known. V and J calls and clone size are those listed in that table; D and trimming were worked out from the DNA. Recorded for this sample are some 1,200 clones; around 25% of them occurred a single time. The top ten hold around 10% of the sample.

The germline ends are 8 bases apart after V is trimmed by 2 bases and J by 1 base. From its cysteine to its phenylalanine, the CDR3 spans 13 amino acids. Only CDR3 DNA is held: 39 bases, read in frame from base 1. According to the germline V gene (reference sequence), CDR1 reads GTSNPN and CDR2 reads SVGIG. The TCR was taken from a female donor of 60 years or more with stage I lung adenocarcinoma. The chain is made from TRBV30 and TRBJ1-2, with the D gene not confidently named. The input for sequencing was normal lung tissue next to the tumor, taken before any cancer treatment. The DNA reads TGTGCCTGGAGTCGCAGGTATAACTATGGCTACACCTTC. Translated, this is CAWSRRYNYGYTF.